This TCR beta chain was sequenced during a study of T cells in Graves' hyperthyroidism and ophthalmopathy. This clonotype was seen repeatedly, ten times or more. Uncontrolled infection, other autoimmune disease, pregnancy and lactation each barred patients from inclusion. RNA transcripts yielded amplified TCR beta CDR3 regions. An initial round of RT-PCR targeting the TCR CDR3 relied on the HTBI primer set. TCRdb re-called the multiplex PCR reads through MiXCR, storing one row per CDR3 protein. The repertoire holds 490,000 or so distinct CDR3 sequences, with less than 25% as singletons. The germline gives CDR1 DFQATT, CDR2 SNEGSKA (reference sequence). CDR3 length: 12 residues. V was cut by 3 bases and J by 6 bases, with 9 bases left in between.

Input material: blood. This TCR derives from a woman in her 70s with Graves' ophthalmopathy. V usage is TRBV20-1 and J usage is TRBJ2-1; either TRBD1 or TRBD2 may fit D (5 bases each). The CDR3 sequence: CSARGTINEQFF. The DNA of the CDR3 is TGCAGTGCTAGGGGGACCATCAATGAGCAGTTCTTC.